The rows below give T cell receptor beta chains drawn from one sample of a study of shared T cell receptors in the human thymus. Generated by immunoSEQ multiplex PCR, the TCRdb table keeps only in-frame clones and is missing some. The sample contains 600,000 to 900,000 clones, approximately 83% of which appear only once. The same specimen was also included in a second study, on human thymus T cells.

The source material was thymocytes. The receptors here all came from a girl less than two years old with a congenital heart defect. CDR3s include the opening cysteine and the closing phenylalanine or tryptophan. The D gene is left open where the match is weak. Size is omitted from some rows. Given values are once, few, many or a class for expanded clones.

TGTGCCAGCAGCTGCTCCAGGGAGGTGTGTGCAGATACGCAGTATTTT	CASSCSREVCADTQYF	TRBV5-5	TRBJ2-3	-	-
TGTGCCAGCAGTTCCGGGACAGGGATCGATGGCTACACCTTC	CASSSGTGIDGYTF	TRBV6-5	TRBJ1-2	once	TRBD1
TGTGCCATCAGCGACGAACAGGGGAGGCATGGCTACACCTTC	CAISDEQGRHGYTF	TRBV10-3	TRBJ1-2	few	TRBD1
TGTGCCAGCAGTGAAAGCCAGGGCTATGGCTACACCTTC	CASSESQGYGYTF	TRBV6-1	TRBJ1-2	few	-
TGTGCCAGCAGACTCACCCGGGGGACTGAAGCTTTCTTT	CASRLTRGTEAFF	TRBV7-3	TRBJ1-1	-	-
TGCGCCAGCAGCTGGGGGACAGAGATTAACTATGGCTACACCTTC	CASSWGTEINYGYTF	TRBV5-1	TRBJ1-2	-	TRBD1
TGTGCCAGCAGCTTATTCCCTGACAATGAGCAGTTCTTC	CASSLFPDNEQFF	TRBV7-9	TRBJ2-1	-	-
TGCGCCAGCAGCAAACAACGACAGGGGAGGAACACTGAAGCTTTCTTT	CASSKQRQGRNTEAFF	TRBV10-1	TRBJ1-1	-	TRBD1
TGCAGCGTTGAAGCCGGAGAGCTTACCATGAGCTCCTACAATGAGCAGTTCTTC	CSVEAGELTMSSYNEQFF	TRBV29-1	TRBJ2-1	-	-
TGCGCCAGCAGTGAAAAGGGCAGGGGACCACACGAGCAGTACTTC	CASSEKGRGPHEQYF	TRBV10-1	TRBJ2-7	-	-
TGTGCCAGCAGCCCACTGGACCCGGGGGACACTGAAGCTTTCTTT	CASSPLDPGDTEAFF	TRBV7-9	TRBJ1-1	once	-
TGTGCCACCAGGCACCAGGGGTGGCGGCAAGAGACCCAGTACTTC	CATRHQGWRQETQYF	TRBV15	TRBJ2-5	-	-
TGTGCCAGCAGCTTTTCGTTAAAAACAGGGAACGGAAACACCATATATTTT	CASSFSLKTGNGNTIYF	TRBV5-6	TRBJ1-3	-	-
TGTGCCAGTGCTGACCACAGGGGAGTCGATAATTCACCCCTCCACTTT	CASADHRGVDNSPLHF	TRBV27	TRBJ1-6	-	TRBD1
TGCGCCAGCAGCCCGGGACTTGGCACAGATACGCAGTATTTT	CASSPGLGTDTQYF	TRBV5-1	TRBJ2-3	-	-
TGTGCCAGCAGCCAAGATAGGTGGGGGGGGCGCATGAACAATGAGCAGTTCTTC	CASSQDRWGGRMNNEQFF	TRBV14	TRBJ2-1	few	-
TGTGCCAGCACAAAGGGGGGGTCCTACGAGCAGTACTTC	CASTKGGSYEQYF	TRBV6-6	TRBJ2-7	-	-
TGTGCCAGCACCAAGAGACAGGGAAAGCATACGCAGTATTTT	CASTKRQGKHTQYF	TRBV7-9	TRBJ2-3	-	TRBD1
TGTGCCAGCAGCCAAGTCCCCAGGAACCTTACCTACGAGCAGTACTTC	CASSQVPRNLTYEQYF	TRBV14	TRBJ2-7	-	-
TGTGCCAGCAGCCTTTTTGACAGGGGTACAACGAATGAGCAGTTCTTC	CASSLFDRGTTNEQFF	TRBV7-6	TRBJ2-1	-	TRBD1
TGCGCCAGCAGTCAGTGTGAAGGAGGGGTGGGCACAGATACGCAGTATTTT	CASSQCEGGVGTDTQYF	TRBV23-1	TRBJ2-3	-	-
TGTGCCAGTAGTATTAGGCAGGGCAATCAGCCCCAGCATTTT	CASSIRQGNQPQHF	TRBV19	TRBJ1-5	-	-
TGTGCCAGCGGAAGGAGGCGGTCTCCTAACTATGGCTACACCTTC	CASGRRRSPNYGYTF	TRBV5-6	TRBJ1-2	-	-
TGTGCCAGCACGATCTATGGGACAGAGAACTATGGCTACACCTTC	CASTIYGTENYGYTF	TRBV6-4	TRBJ1-2	-	TRBD1
TGTGCCATCTCCGGGACTAGCGGGGGGCGAGACACAGATACGCAGTATTTT	CAISGTSGGRDTDTQYF	TRBV7-9	TRBJ2-3	-	TRBD2
TGTGCCAGCAGCGGATCATCGGGCGCGGGTGAAAAACTGTTTTTT	CASSGSSGAGEKLFF	TRBV9	TRBJ1-4	few	-
TGTGCCAGCAGCGGAGAACAGGCGGGCACAGATACGCAGTATTTT	CASSGEQAGTDTQYF	TRBV7-2	TRBJ2-3	-	-
TGCGCCAGCAGCCAAGCAGCGGACAGGTCGGGGCTGGGCACCGGGGAGCTGTTTTTT	CASSQAADRSGLGTGELFF	TRBV4-3	TRBJ2-2	-	TRBD1
TGTGCCAGCACCCATCAGGGGTATAATCGCGGCTACACCTTC	CASTHQGYNRGYTF	TRBV28	TRBJ1-2	-	-
TGTGCCAGCAGCATCCGGGACAGGCACCAAGAGACCCAGTACTTC	CASSIRDRHQETQYF	TRBV9	TRBJ2-5	once	TRBD1
TGTGCCAGTAGTCTCGAACAGGGGGCTGACACTGAAGCTTTCTTT	CASSLEQGADTEAFF	TRBV19	TRBJ1-1	few	TRBD1
TGTGCCAGCAGCTTATTGGGGGGAAGTAATTCACCCCTCCACTTT	CASSLLGGSNSPLHF	TRBV7-2	TRBJ1-6	-	-
TGTGCCAGCAGCTTATCAGGGGGCGAAGTGGATGAAAAACTGTTTTTT	CASSLSGGEVDEKLFF	TRBV11-2	TRBJ1-4	few	TRBD1
TGTGCCAGCAGTGAAGAGGCTAGCGGGGGGACCGGGGAGCTGTTTTTT	CASSEEASGGTGELFF	TRBV2	TRBJ2-2	-	TRBD2
TGTGCCAGCAGCTTGGCAGCGGGGTCGCAAGAGACCCAGTACTTC	CASSLAAGSQETQYF	TRBV5-4	TRBJ2-5	-	TRBD2
TGTGCCAGCAGCCTCCGCGAGCCAGGGCCTTATAATTCACCCCTCCACTTT	CASSLREPGPYNSPLHF	TRBV13	TRBJ1-6	few	-
TGCGCCAGCAGTGAGGCGGAGCGGGGGCCCACAGATACGCAGTATTTT	CASSEAERGPTDTQYF	TRBV10-2	TRBJ2-3	-	TRBD2
TGTGCCAGCAGCTCAGACCTGACAGGGCCCCACGAGCAGTACTTC	CASSSDLTGPHEQYF	TRBV7-2	TRBJ2-7	-	TRBD1
TGTGCCAGCAGTGAAGAGGGACTGAGCTATGGCTACACCTTC	CASSEEGLSYGYTF	TRBV6-1	TRBJ1-2	-	-
TGTGCCAGCAGCATCCAATCCGGGAGTGGCGACACCATATATTTT	CASSIQSGSGDTIYF	TRBV11-1	TRBJ1-3	-	-
TGTGCCAGCAGCTTGGCCGGGGGTCCCGTAAGCTCCTATAATTCACCCCTCCACTTT	CASSLAGGPVSSYNSPLHF	TRBV5-4	TRBJ1-6	few	-
TGTGCCAGCAGCCCCGCGGAGGGTTTCTCTGGAAACACCATATATTTT	CASSPAEGFSGNTIYF	TRBV13	TRBJ1-3	-	-
TGTGCCAGCAGTGCGAACAGGGGGCCGAGTGATCTTTATGGCTACACCTTC	CASSANRGPSDLYGYTF	TRBV6-1	TRBJ1-2	-	TRBD1
TGTGCCAGCAGTTACCACAGGGTGTCCAACTATGGCTACACCTTC	CASSYHRVSNYGYTF	TRBV6-6	TRBJ1-2	-	-
TGTGCCAGCAGGGAGACGGGGGAGACCCAGTACTTC	CASRETGETQYF	TRBV6-1	TRBJ2-5	once	-
TGTGCCAGCACCAGTACCATTTATAATTCACCCCTCCACTTT	CASTSTIYNSPLHF	TRBV5-5	TRBJ1-6	-	-
TGCGCCAGCAGCCACAGTTCGGATACGCAGTATTTT	CASSHSSDTQYF	TRBV4-1	TRBJ2-3	-	-
TGCGCCAGCAGCCAGGGGACAGGGAGAGAGAAGAACACTGAAGCTTTCTTT	CASSQGTGREKNTEAFF	TRBV4-3	TRBJ1-1	-	TRBD1